This TCR beta chain was captured in a study of T-cell reconstitution after alpha-beta-depleted transplantation in children. Study outcomes and limitations: Expanded clones from the graft, numbering several hundred, reportedly supplied alpha-beta T cells about two months after transplant. Surviving recipient T cells and thymic progenitors accounted for the high day-60 TCRbeta diversity observed in some patients. A year had passed since transplant, and T-cell counts and diversity by then came mostly from newly produced T cells.

Concerning this clonotype: As yet, its antigen is unknown.

CDR3 size: 17 residues. Germline V CDR1 and CDR2: LGHDT, YNNKEL (reference sequence). The junction had 15 bases not matched to a gene; V was cut back by 10 bases and J by 5 bases. Unique molecular identifiers were incorporated during preparation of the TCRbeta library. TCRdb ran MiXCR on the PCR reads and lists one entry per CDR3 protein. The sample contains about 300,000 distinct CDR3 sequences, roughly 7.8% of which appear only once. The clonotype comes from a female patient aged 2 to 10 who had a stem cell transplant for Fanconi anemia, so the T cells may come from the graft donor. This chain connects TRBV3-1 to TRBJ2-2; 11 bases map to TRBD1. This specimen was peripheral blood, taken 360 days after TCRalphabeta/CD19-depleted stem cell transplant. The CDR3 DNA follows: TGTGCCACCTGCCAGACTGGACAGGGGGCGCAAACCGGGGAGCTGTTTTTT. Protein product: CATCQTGQGAQTGELFF.